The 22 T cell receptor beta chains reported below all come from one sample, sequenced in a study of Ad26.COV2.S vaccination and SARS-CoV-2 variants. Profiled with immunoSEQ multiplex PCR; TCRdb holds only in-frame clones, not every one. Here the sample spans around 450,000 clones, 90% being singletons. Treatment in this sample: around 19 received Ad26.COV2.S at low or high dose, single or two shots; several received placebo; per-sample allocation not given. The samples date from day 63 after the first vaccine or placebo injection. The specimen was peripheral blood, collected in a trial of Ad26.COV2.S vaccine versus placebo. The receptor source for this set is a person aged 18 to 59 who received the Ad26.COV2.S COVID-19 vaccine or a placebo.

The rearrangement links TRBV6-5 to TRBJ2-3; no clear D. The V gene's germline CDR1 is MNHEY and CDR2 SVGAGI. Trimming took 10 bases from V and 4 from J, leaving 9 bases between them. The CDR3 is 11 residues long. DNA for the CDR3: TGTGCCACCCTCACCCCAGATACGCAGTATTTT. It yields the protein CATLTPDTQYF.

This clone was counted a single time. The CDR3 DNA follows: TGTGCCAGCAGCTCCCCCCTTAGCGGCTCCTACGAGCAGTACTTC. Encoded protein: CASSSPLSGSYEQYF. The chain carries TRBV7-9 and TRBJ2-7; D may be TRBD2 (6 bases). Per germline, CDR1 SEHNR and CDR2 FQNEAQ (reference sequence). Between the trimmed V and J ends, which lost 4 bases and 0 bases, there was a span of 13 bases. This CDR3 has 15 residues.

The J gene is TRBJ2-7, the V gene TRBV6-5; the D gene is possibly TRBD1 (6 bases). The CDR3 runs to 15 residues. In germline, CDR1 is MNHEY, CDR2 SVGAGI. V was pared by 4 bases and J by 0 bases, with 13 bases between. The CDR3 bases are TGTGCCAGCAGTTTCGGACAGAGAAGCTCCTACGAGCAGTACTTC. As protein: CASSFGQRSSYEQYF.

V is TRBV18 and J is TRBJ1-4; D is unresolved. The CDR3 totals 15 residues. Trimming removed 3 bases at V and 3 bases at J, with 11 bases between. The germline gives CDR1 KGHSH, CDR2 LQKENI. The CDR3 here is CASSPPPGANEKLFF. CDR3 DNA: TGTGCCAGCTCACCTCCCCCCGGGGCTAATGAAAAACTGTTTTTT.

Here the CDR3 reads CASSLWPKAGELFF. The CDR3, as DNA: TGTGCCAGCAGTTTATGGCCCAAGGCCGGGGAGCTGTTTTTT. V gene TRBV28 combines with J gene TRBJ2-2; D is ambiguous. The CDR3 totals 14 residues. CDR1 is MDHEN, CDR2 SYDVKM, per germline. V dropped 0 bases and J dropped 6 bases, with 8 bases sitting between them.

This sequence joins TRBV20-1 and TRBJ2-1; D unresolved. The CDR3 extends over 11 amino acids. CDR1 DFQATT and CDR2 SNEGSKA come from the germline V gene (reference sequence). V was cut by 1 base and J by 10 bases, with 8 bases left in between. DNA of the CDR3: TGCAGTGCTAGAGGCTACGGGGAGCAGTTCTTC. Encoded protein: CSARGYGEQFF.

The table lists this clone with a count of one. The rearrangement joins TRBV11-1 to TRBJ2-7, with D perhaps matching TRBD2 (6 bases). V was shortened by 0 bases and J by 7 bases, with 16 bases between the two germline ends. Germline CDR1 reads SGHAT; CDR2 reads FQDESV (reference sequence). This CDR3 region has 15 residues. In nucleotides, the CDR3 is TGTGCCAGCAGCTTAGCGACGTTCTCGGGGGAAGAGCAGTACTTC. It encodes CASSLATFSGEEQYF.

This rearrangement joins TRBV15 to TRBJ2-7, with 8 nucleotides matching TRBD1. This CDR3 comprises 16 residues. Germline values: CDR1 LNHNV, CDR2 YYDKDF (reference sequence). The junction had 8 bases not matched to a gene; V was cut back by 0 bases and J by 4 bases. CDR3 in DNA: TGTGCCACCAGCAGAGATCGGAGGGACAGGTTATACGAGCAGTACTTC. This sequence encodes CATSRDRRDRLYEQYF.

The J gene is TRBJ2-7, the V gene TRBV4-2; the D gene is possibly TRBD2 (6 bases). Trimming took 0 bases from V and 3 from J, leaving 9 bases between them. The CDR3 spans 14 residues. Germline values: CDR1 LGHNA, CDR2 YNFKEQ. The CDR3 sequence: CASSQDRGFYEQYF. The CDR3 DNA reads TGTGCCAGCAGCCAAGATCGGGGGTTCTACGAGCAGTACTTC.

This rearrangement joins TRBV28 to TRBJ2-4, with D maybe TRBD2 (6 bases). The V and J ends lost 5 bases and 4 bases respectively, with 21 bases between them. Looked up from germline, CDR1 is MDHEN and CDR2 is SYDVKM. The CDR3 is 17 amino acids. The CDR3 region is CASSTNHLANHKNIQYF. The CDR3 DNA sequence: TGTGCCAGCAGTACTAACCATCTAGCGAACCATAAAAACATTCAGTACTTC.

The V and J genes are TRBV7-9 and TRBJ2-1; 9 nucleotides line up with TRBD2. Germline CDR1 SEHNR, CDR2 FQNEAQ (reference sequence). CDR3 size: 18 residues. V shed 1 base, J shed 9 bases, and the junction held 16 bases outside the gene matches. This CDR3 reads CASSLDPPGTSSGIEQFF. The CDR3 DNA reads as TGTGCCAGCAGCTTAGATCCCCCCGGGACTAGCAGTGGTATTGAGCAGTTCTTC.

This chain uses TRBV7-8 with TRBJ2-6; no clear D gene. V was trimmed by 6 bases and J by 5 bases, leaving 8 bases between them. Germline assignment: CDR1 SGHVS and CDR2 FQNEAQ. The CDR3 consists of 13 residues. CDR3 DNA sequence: TGTGCCAGCAGACCTAGGTGGGCCAACGTCCTGACTTTC. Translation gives CASRPRWANVLTF.

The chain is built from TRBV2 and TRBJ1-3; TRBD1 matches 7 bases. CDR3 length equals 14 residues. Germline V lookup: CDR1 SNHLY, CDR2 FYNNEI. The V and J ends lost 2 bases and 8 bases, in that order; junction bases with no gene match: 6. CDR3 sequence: CASSETGVGDTIYF. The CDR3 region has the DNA TGTGCCAGCAGTGAAACAGGGGTGGGAGACACCATATATTTT.

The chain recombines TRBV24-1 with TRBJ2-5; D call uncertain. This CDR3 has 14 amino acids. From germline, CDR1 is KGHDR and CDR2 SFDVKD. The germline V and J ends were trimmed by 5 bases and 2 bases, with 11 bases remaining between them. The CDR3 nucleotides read TGTGCCACCAGTGCCCAACGGACGCAAGAGACCCAGTACTTC. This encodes CATSAQRTQETQYF.

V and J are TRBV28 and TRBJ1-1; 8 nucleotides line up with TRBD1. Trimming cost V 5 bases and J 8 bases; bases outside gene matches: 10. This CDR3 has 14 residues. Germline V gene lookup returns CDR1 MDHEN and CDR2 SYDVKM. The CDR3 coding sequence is TGTGCCAGCAGTAAAGCGGACAGGGATGGCGAAGCTTTCTTT. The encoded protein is CASSKADRDGEAFF.

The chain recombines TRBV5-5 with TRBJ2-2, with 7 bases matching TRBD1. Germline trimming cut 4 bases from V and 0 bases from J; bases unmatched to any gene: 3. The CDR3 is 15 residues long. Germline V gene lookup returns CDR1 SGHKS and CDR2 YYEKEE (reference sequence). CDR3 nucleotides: TGTGCCAGCAGCCTTGACAGGGCGAACACCGGGGAGCTGTTTTTT. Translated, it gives CASSLDRANTGELFF. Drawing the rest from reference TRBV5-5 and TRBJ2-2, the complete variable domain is DAGVTQSPTHLIKTRGQQVTLRCSPISGHKSVSWYQQVLGQGPQFIFQYYEKEERGRGNFPDRFSARQFPNYSSELNVNALLLGDSALYLCASSLDRANTGELFFGEGSRLTVL.

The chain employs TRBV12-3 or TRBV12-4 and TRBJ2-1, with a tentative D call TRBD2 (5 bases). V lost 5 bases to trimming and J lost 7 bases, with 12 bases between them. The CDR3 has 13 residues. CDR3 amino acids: CASSPAGVNEQFF. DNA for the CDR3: TGTGCCAGCAGTCCCGCGGGCGTTAATGAGCAGTTCTTC.

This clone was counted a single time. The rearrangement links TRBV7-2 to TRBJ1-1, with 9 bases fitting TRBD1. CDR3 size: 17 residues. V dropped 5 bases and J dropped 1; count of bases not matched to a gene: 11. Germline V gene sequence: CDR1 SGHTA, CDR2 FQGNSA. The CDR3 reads CASSPRADRGANTEAFF. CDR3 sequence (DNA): TGTGCCAGCAGCCCTAGGGCAGACAGGGGGGCGAACACTGAAGCTTTCTTT.

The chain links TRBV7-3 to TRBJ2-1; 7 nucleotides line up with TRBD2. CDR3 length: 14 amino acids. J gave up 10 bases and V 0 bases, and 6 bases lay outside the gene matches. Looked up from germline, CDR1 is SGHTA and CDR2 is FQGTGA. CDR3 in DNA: TGTGCCAGCAGCTTAACGTTAACGGGGGGAGAGCAGTTCTTC. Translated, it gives CASSLTLTGGEQFF. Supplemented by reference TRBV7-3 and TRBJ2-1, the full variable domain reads GAGVSQTPSNKVTEKGKYVELRCDPISGHTALYWYRQSLGQGPEFLIYFQGTGAADDSGLPNDRFFAVRPEGSVSTLKIQRTERGDSAVYLCASSLTLTGGEQFFGPGTRLTVL.

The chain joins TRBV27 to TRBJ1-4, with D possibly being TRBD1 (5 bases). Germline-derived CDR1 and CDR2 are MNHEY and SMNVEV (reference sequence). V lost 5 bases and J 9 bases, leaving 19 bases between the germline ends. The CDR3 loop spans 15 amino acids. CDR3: CASSDVGQGMQKLFF. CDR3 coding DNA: TGTGCCAGCAGTGACGTTGGGCAGGGTATGCAAAAACTGTTTTTT.

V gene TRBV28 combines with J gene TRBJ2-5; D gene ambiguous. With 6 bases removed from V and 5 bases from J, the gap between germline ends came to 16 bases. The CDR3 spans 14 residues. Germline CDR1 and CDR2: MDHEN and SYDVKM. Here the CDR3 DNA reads TGTGCCAGCAGACCGGAACGAGTTGGTGAGACCCAGTACTTC. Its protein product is CASRPERVGETQYF.

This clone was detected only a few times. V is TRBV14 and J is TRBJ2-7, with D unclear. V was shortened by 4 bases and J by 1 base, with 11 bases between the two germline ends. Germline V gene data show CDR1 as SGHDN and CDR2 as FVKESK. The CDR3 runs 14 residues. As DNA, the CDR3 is TGTGCCAGCAGCCCCATCGGGCCTTCCTACGAGCAGTACTTC. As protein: CASSPIGPSYEQYF.